The 26 T cell receptor beta chains reported below all come from one sample, sequenced in a study of identical twins. TCRdb reanalysed the 5' RACE reads using MiXCR and keeps one entry per CDR3 protein. The table lists under 450,000 distinct CDR3 sequences, around 18% of them singletons. Sequenced: naive T cells sorted from blood. The receptors originated from a man aged 45-65 years in good health.

This clonotype was found a few times. This chain connects TRBV12-3 or TRBV12-4 to TRBJ2-4; D remains ambiguous. CDR3 length: 16 amino acids. V was clipped by 5 bases and J by 1 base, with 15 bases between them. CDR3 DNA: TGTGCCAGCAGTAATTTGGCATCTTTCGCCAAAAACATTCAGTACTTC. Its translation is CASSNLASFAKNIQYF.

As for this clonotype: This may come from a read error, since a much larger clone is one base off. The chain has TRBV5-1 and TRBJ1-4; D gene ambiguous. This CDR3 is 14 amino acids long. Germline V CDR1 and CDR2: SGHRS, YFSETQ. CDR3 coding DNA: TGCTCCAGCAAGAAAGCGGGGATTAATGAAAAACTGTTTTTT. It codes for CSSKKAGINEKLFF.

In its sample, this clonotype was seen a few times. The CDR3 protein is CSATKLAGAYEQYF. For the CDR3, the DNA is TGCAGTGCTACCAAACTAGCGGGAGCCTACGAGCAGTACTTC. The chain combines TRBV20-1 with TRBJ2-7; TRBD2 aligns across 11 bases. Trimming cost V 4 bases and J 2 bases; bases outside gene matches: 4. The CDR3 spans 14 residues. Germline CDR1 reads DFQATT; CDR2 reads SNEGSKA (reference sequence).

This clonotype was observed many times. The chain links TRBV4-1 to TRBJ2-1, with D possibly matching TRBD2 (7 bases). Germline lookup yields CDR1 MGHRA and CDR2 YSYEKL. The CDR3 loop spans 16 amino acids. The V and J ends lost 2 bases and 7 bases respectively, with 18 bases between them. CDR3 bases: TGCGCCAGCAGCCAACGTGGATGGGGGGGCCGAAATGAGCAGTTCTTC. Its protein product is CASSQRGWGGRNEQFF.

This clonotype has more than one count but fewer than ten. This chain connects TRBV6-5 to TRBJ2-5; TRBD2 aligns across 10 bases. The CDR3 length is 17 residues. J was trimmed by 5 bases and V by 0 bases; bases with no gene match: 9. CDR1 is MNHEY, CDR2 SVGAGI, per germline. The CDR3 reads CASSYSRTSGYGETQYF. In nucleotides, the CDR3 is TGTGCCAGCAGTTACTCCCGGACTAGCGGATACGGGGAGACCCAGTACTTC.

This clonotype was observed many times. The CDR3 DNA reads TGCAGTGCCCGGACAGGGTCCTACGAGCAGTACTTC. It translates to CSARTGSYEQYF. The rearrangement links TRBV20-1 to TRBJ2-7; the match to TRBD1 covers 8 bases. V lost 6 bases to trimming and J lost 1 base; unmatched junction nucleotides: 2. Germline CDR1 is DFQATT and CDR2 is SNEGSKA (reference sequence). The CDR3 is made up of 12 amino acids.

This clonotype was picked up a small number of times. The rearrangement uses TRBV12-3 or TRBV12-4 and TRBJ2-1; possible D gene TRBD2, 6 bases. This CDR3 region has 13 residues. Trimming removed 6 bases from V and 6 bases from J, with 12 bases in between. The CDR3 spells CASRPLAANEQFF. DNA for the CDR3: TGTGCCAGCAGACCCTTAGCGGCCAATGAGCAGTTCTTC.

This clonotype was seen many times. This chain connects TRBV7-9 to TRBJ2-1; TRBD2 agrees at 8 bases. The junction had 11 bases not matched to a gene; V was cut back by 5 bases and J by 2 bases. The germline V gene has CDR1 SEHNR and CDR2 FQNEAQ (reference sequence). The CDR3 runs to 17 residues. The CDR3 loop reads CASSPVAGGPPYNEQFF. CDR3 nucleotides: TGTGCCAGCAGCCCAGTTGCGGGAGGACCGCCCTACAATGAGCAGTTCTTC. The full variable domain, its missing parts supplied by reference TRBV7-9 and TRBJ2-1, is DTGVSQNPRHKITKRGQNVTFRCDPISEHNRLYWYRQTLGQGPEFLTYFQNEAQLEKSRLLSDRFSAERPKGSFSTLEIQRTEQGDSAMYLCASSPVAGGPPYNEQFFGPGTRLTVL.

The genes are TRBV4-3 and TRBJ2-7; TRBD1 agrees at 7 bases. The CDR3 is 14 residues long. Germline CDR1 reads LGHNA; CDR2 reads YSLEER. V lost 1 base to trimming and J lost 3 bases; unmatched junction nucleotides: 3. DNA of the CDR3: TGCGCCAGCAGCCAAGGATACAGGGGCTACGAGCAGTACTTC. Translating gives CASSQGYRGYEQYF.

In this sample, this clonotype turned up a few times. This sequence joins TRBV28 and TRBJ2-3; 8 bases fit TRBD2. Germline CDR1 is MDHEN and CDR2 is SYDVKM. The CDR3 has 16 residues. The J segment lost 2 bases and the V segment lost 3 bases, leaving 7 bases of the junction unmatched. The CDR3 coding sequence is TGTGCCAGCAGTTTCGAGGCGGGGGGCATCACAGATACGCAGTATTTT. Its translation: CASSFEAGGITDTQYF.

This clonotype has more than one count but fewer than ten. This chain links TRBV12-3 or TRBV12-4 with TRBJ1-4, with 10 positions matching TRBD1. V shed 4 bases and J 7 bases; nucleotides not matched to a gene: 6. The CDR3 is 15 amino acids. The CDR3 DNA is TGTGCCAGCAGTTCCAGACAGGGGGCGCGTGAAAAACTGTTTTTT. Amino acids: CASSSRQGAREKLFF.

There are many counts of this clonotype. The chain uses TRBV15 and TRBJ2-7; D is unresolved. CDR1 and CDR2 from the germline V gene are LNHNV and YYDKDF (reference sequence). The CDR3 sequence is 14 residues long. V dropped 0 bases and J dropped 0 bases, with 6 bases sitting between them. In DNA, the CDR3 is TGTGCCACCAGCAGAGATGTTGCCTCCTACGAGCAGTACTTC. Amino acids: CATSRDVASYEQYF.

CDR3 loop: CASSNRVRYTF. CDR3 DNA sequence: TGTGCCAGCAGCAACAGGGTACGCTACACCTTC. The V and J genes are TRBV6-5 and TRBJ1-2; D is possibly TRBD1 (6 bases). Germline V gives CDR1 MNHEY, CDR2 SVGAGI. The CDR3 is 11 amino acids. The ends were cut back, 6 bases at V and 9 bases at J, with 11 bases in the middle.

The CDR3 sequence: CASSWTGTGETQYF. The CDR3 coding sequence is TGTGCCAGCAGTTGGACAGGGACAGGAGAGACCCAGTACTTC. The chain combines TRBV12-3 or TRBV12-4 with TRBJ2-5; TRBD1 aligns across 8 bases. The CDR3 totals 14 residues. J lost 4 bases, V lost 4 bases, and 5 bases had no gene match.

The chain combines TRBV15 with TRBJ2-2; D is undetermined. The CDR3 runs 14 residues. Germline loops: CDR1 LNHNV, CDR2 YYDKDF (reference sequence). With 1 base removed from V and 8 bases from J, the gap between germline ends came to 11 bases. CDR3 nucleotide sequence: TGTGCCACCAGCAGAGCTCCAGGTCGGGGGGAGCTGTTTTTT. Protein: CATSRAPGRGELFF.

The V gene is TRBV4-3, the J gene TRBJ1-3; D is unresolved. The CDR3 contains 17 residues. Per germline, CDR1 LGHNA and CDR2 YSLEER. The V and J ends lost 1 base and 0 bases respectively, with 13 bases between them. CDR3 amino acids: CASSQGPTMTSGNTIYF. Written as DNA, the CDR3 is TGCGCCAGCAGCCAAGGGCCGACTATGACCTCTGGAAACACCATATATTTT.

The V gene is TRBV20-1, the J gene TRBJ1-1; 7 nucleotides agree with TRBD1. Germline CDR1 and CDR2: DFQATT and SNEGSKA (reference sequence). There are 15 residues in the CDR3. V shed 3 bases and J 1 base; nucleotides not matched to a gene: 8. The CDR3 sequence: CSARKLRQGNTEAFF. DNA of the CDR3: TGCAGTGCTAGGAAACTGCGACAGGGGAACACTGAAGCTTTCTTT.

This clonotype was detected ten times or more. The chain carries TRBV12-3 or TRBV12-4 and TRBJ2-2; possibly TRBD2 for D (5 bases). This CDR3 has 13 residues. The V end was cut by 5 bases, the J end by 7 bases, with 11 bases between. The CDR3 DNA reads TGTGCCAGCAGTCCCGCGGGTGGCGGGGAGCTGTTTTTT. Its translation: CASSPAGGGELFF.

The chain has TRBV7-9 and TRBJ1-1; TRBD1 is a possible D gene (5 bases). CDR1 is SEHNR, CDR2 FQNEAQ, per germline (reference sequence). The CDR3 consists of 14 residues. Trimming took off 5 bases at V and 5 bases at J, with 15 bases between the two ends. The CDR3 protein is CASSPPGGGTEAFF. CDR3 sequence (DNA): TGTGCCAGCAGCCCCCCTGGGGGGGGTACTGAAGCTTTCTTT.

This clonotype has only a few counts. J is TRBJ1-1 and V is TRBV10-3; no clear D gene. This CDR3 has 13 amino acids. The V and J ends lost 8 bases and 3 bases respectively, with 13 bases between them. Germline assignment: CDR1 ENHRY and CDR2 SYGVKD. DNA for the CDR3: TGTGCCATCCAAAAAGGGTCCGACACTGAAGCTTTCTTT. This sequence encodes CAIQKGSDTEAFF.

This clonotype was observed many times. A junction end diverges from the germline sequence, so it may reflect a read error. This chain uses TRBV5-1 with TRBJ2-7; D not resolved. This CDR3 region has 11 residues. CDR1 SGHRS and CDR2 YFSETQ come from the germline V gene. The CDR3 loop is CASSLDYEQYF. CDR3 in DNA: TGTGCCAGCAGCTTAGACTACGAGCAGTACTTC.

This sequence joins TRBV18 and TRBJ1-1; D ambiguous. There are 16 residues in the CDR3. Trimming stripped 1 base from V and 0 bases from J, with 12 bases between. CDR1 KGHSH and CDR2 LQKENI come from the germline V gene. CDR3: CASSPLGLGLNTEAFF. As DNA, the CDR3 is TGTGCCAGCTCACCACTTGGTCTTGGGTTGAACACTGAAGCTTTCTTT.

Comments on this clonotype: One base away lies a much larger clone, so this may be a sequencing read error. V usage is TRBV14 and J usage is TRBJ2-7, with 7 bases matching TRBD1. Trimming took 5 bases from V and 2 from J; bases not matched to a gene: 3. The CDR3 has 13 residues. Germline assignment: CDR1 SGHDN and CDR2 FVKESK. CDR3: CASSMTGTYEQYF. CDR3 DNA sequence: TGTGCCAGCAGCATGACAGGGACCTACGAGCAGTACTTC. Full variable domain (rest looked up from reference TRBV14 and TRBJ2-7): EAGVTQFPSHSVIEKGQTVTLRCDPISGHDNLYWYRRVMGKEIKFLLHFVKESKQDESGMPNNRFLAERTGGTYSTLKVQPAELEDSGVYFCASSMTGTYEQYFGPGTRLTVT.

The V call is TRBV7-6, the J call TRBJ2-7; D is possibly TRBD2 (6 bases). This CDR3 region has 15 residues. Germline V CDR1 and CDR2: SGHVS, FNYEAQ. V lost 0 bases, J lost 5 bases, and 14 bases lay in between. CDR3 amino acids: CASSLAGRDIDEQYF. CDR3 sequence (DNA): TGTGCCAGCAGCTTAGCGGGGCGGGATATCGACGAGCAGTACTTC.

The V gene is TRBV12-3 or TRBV12-4, the J gene TRBJ2-3; 7 bases fit TRBD1. Germline trimming cut 5 bases from V and 0 bases from J; bases unmatched to any gene: 8. The CDR3 extends over 16 amino acids. This CDR3 reads CASSAGRQGSTDTQYF. CDR3 DNA sequence: TGTGCCAGCAGTGCCGGTCGACAGGGTAGCACAGATACGCAGTATTTT.

The chain is built from TRBV5-1 and TRBJ2-6; no firm D call. CDR1 is SGHRS, CDR2 YFSETQ, per germline. The CDR3 has 17 residues. V lost 0 bases and J 2 bases, leaving 12 bases between the germline ends. This CDR3 reads CASSLAMGITGANVLTF. The DNA of the CDR3 is TGCGCCAGCAGCTTGGCCATGGGGATCACTGGGGCCAACGTCCTGACTTTC.